Sequencing of this T cell receptor (beta chain) was carried out in a study of vaccination effects on CD4 cells after COVID-19. Only in-frame clones appear in the TCRdb table, and some are missing; sequencing was by immunoSEQ multiplex PCR. This sample has 65,000 to 70,000 clones, with under 85% found just once. Antigen-specific CD4+ T cells were expanded with viral peptide pools in the ViraFEST assay before sequencing. CD4+ T cells were isolated after about nine days of culture. Two-dose vaccination with either BNT162b2 or mRNA-1273 was given to the participants. Wells containing over 1.5 million PBMC each were cultured with about 9 IU/ml IL-2 and 8 to 10 ug/ml peptides. As regards this clone: Its antigen remains unknown.

The source of this sequence is a human donor who received a COVID-19 vaccine. The sequencing here drew on CD4+ T cells from PBMCs cultured with HCoV-OC43 spike peptides, taken after COVID-19 vaccination. Subset denoted: HCoV-OC43 spike overlapping peptide pool stimulation.

The CDR3 DNA is TGTGCCAGCAGGTTAGCCGCTGGGGAGACCCAGTACTTC. Encoded protein: CASRLAAGETQYF. The chain joins TRBV27 to TRBJ2-5; D is unclear. Germline CDR1 reads MNHEY; CDR2 reads SMNVEV (reference sequence). The CDR3 loop spans 13 amino acids. With 6 bases removed from V and 5 bases from J, the gap between germline ends came to 13 bases.